The 25 T cell receptor beta chains below come from one sample, sequenced in a study of blood T cell repertoires in COVID-19. The repertoire was sequenced with immunoSEQ multiplex PCR; TCRdb's copy has only in-frame clones and lacks some. The sample includes 150,000 to 200,000 clones, around four fifths seen only once; the top ten take over 6%. Sequencing was performed on peripheral blood. Every receptor here comes from a woman aged 70-85 years with COVID-19, enrolled during active disease.

The chain has TRBV28 and TRBJ1-2; D is undetermined. The V and J ends lost 2 bases and 4 bases respectively, with 8 bases between them. The germline CDR1 and CDR2 sequences are MDHEN and SYDVKM. This CDR3 is built from 13 residues. The CDR3 bases are TGTGCCAGCAGTTTAGAGAGCATCTATGGCTACACCTTC. The encoded protein is CASSLESIYGYTF.

This clone has a handful of counts. The chain couples TRBV24-1 to TRBJ1-2; maybe TRBD1 (6 bases). V shed 4 bases and J shed 2 bases, with 13 bases lying between them. This CDR3 region has 15 residues. CDR1 and CDR2 (germline): KGHDR, SFDVKD. CDR3 DNA sequence: TGTGCCACCAGTGACCCTCCGACAGGAAACTATGGCTACACCTTC. Encoded protein: CATSDPPTGNYGYTF.

V usage is TRBV14 and J usage is TRBJ2-1; TRBD1 is a possible D gene (6 bases). With 4 bases removed from V and 4 bases from J, the gap between germline ends came to 17 bases. Germline V gene lookup returns CDR1 SGHDN and CDR2 FVKESK. The CDR3 extends over 16 amino acids. The DNA of the CDR3 is TGTGCCAGCAGCCGAGAACAGGGCGCACCGTACAATGAGCAGTTCTTC. It translates to CASSREQGAPYNEQFF.

The rearrangement links TRBV4-3 to TRBJ1-3, with TRBD1 matching over 8 bases. J was trimmed by 4 bases and V by 5 bases; bases with no gene match: 16. This CDR3 spans 18 amino acids. Germline values: CDR1 LGHNA, CDR2 YSLEER. CDR3 loop: CASSERTPDRAYGNTIYF. Written as DNA, the CDR3 is TGCGCCAGCAGCGAAAGAACTCCGGACAGGGCATACGGAAACACCATATATTTT.

The CDR3 region is CASSLLPSLEQFF. The CDR3 bases are TGTGCCAGCAGTCTCCTCCCTAGTCTTGAGCAGTTCTTC. The rearrangement links TRBV5-4 to TRBJ2-1; D not certain. The CDR3 has 13 amino acids. Germline CDR1 reads SGHNT; CDR2 reads YYREEE (reference sequence). V was clipped by 5 bases and J by 9 bases, with 15 bases between them.

The chain couples TRBV3-1 (or the pseudogene TRBV3-2) to TRBJ2-1; 10 bases are shared with TRBD1. Per germline, CDR1 LGHDT and CDR2 YNNKEL (reference sequence). The CDR3 consists of 16 residues. J was trimmed by 13 bases and V by 1 base; bases with no gene match: 13. The CDR3 nucleotides read TGTGCCAGCAGCCAAGGAAGGACAGGGGGTTCGGGAAACCAGTTCTTC. Translated: CASSQGRTGGSGNQFF.

The rearrangement links TRBV5-1 to TRBJ2-1, with 9 bases that match TRBD1. V lost 4 bases to trimming and J lost 6 bases; unmatched junction nucleotides: 11. The CDR3 has 16 amino acids. CDR1 is SGHRS, CDR2 YFSETQ, per germline. CDR3 nucleotides: TGCGCCAGCAGCCCATCCGGGACAGGGAAGATCAATGAGCAGTTCTTC. It codes for CASSPSGTGKINEQFF.

The rearrangement uses TRBV5-6 and TRBJ1-1, with a weak D call TRBD1 (5 bases). Germline loops: CDR1 SGHDT, CDR2 YYEEEE. The length of the CDR3 is 16 residues. V was shortened by 0 bases and J by 8 bases, with 20 bases between the two germline ends. The CDR3 bases are TGTGCCAGCAGCTTGGTTAGTTCGGGGCGCGGGAGGGAAGCTTTCTTT. This encodes CASSLVSSGRGREAFF. Supplemented by reference TRBV5-6 and TRBJ1-1, the full variable domain reads DAGVTQSPTHLIKTRGQQVTLRCSPKSGHDTVSWYQQALGQGPQFIFQYYEEEERQRGNFPDRFSGHQFPNYSSELNVNALLLGDSALYLCASSLVSSGRGREAFFGQGTRLTVV.

The chain uses TRBV11-2 and TRBJ1-1; no definite D call. The germline V and J ends were trimmed by 3 bases and 3 bases, with 17 bases remaining between them. CDR3 size: 16 residues. Germline values: CDR1 SGHAT, CDR2 FQNNGV. The CDR3 loop reads CASSFRSLGGDTEAFF. Here the CDR3 DNA reads TGTGCCAGCAGCTTTCGATCTCTTGGCGGGGACACTGAAGCTTTCTTT.

This clone was detected a few times. The rearrangement uses TRBV19 and TRBJ2-7, with 8 bases identical to TRBD1. This CDR3 region has 13 residues. The trim removed 5 bases at V and 5 bases at J, leaving 5 bases unmatched. Germline V gives CDR1 LNHDA, CDR2 SQIVND (reference sequence). The CDR3: CASSPRGRHEQYF. CDR3 nucleotide sequence: TGTGCCAGTAGTCCCAGGGGGCGCCACGAGCAGTACTTC.

CDR3 DNA sequence: TGTGCCAGCAGCCAAGCGCCGGGGAGCACAGATACGCAGTATTTT. Its translation: CASSQAPGSTDTQYF. This chain connects TRBV3-1 (or the pseudogene TRBV3-2) to TRBJ2-3; D perhaps matches TRBD2 (5 bases). CDR1 and CDR2 from the germline V gene are LGHDT and YNNKEL (reference sequence). This CDR3 is 15 amino acids long. V lost 1 base and J 0 bases, leaving 8 bases between the germline ends.

This chain links TRBV27 with TRBJ2-1, with 9 bases lining up with TRBD1. The CDR3 totals 15 residues. V trimming: 4 bases; J trimming: 4 bases; junction bases outside the gene matches: 5. Germline-derived CDR1 and CDR2 are MNHEY and SMNVEV (reference sequence). The CDR3 DNA follows: TGTGCCAGCAGTTCACCGGGACAGGGTTACAATGAGCAGTTCTTC. Its protein is CASSSPGQGYNEQFF.

The chain recombines TRBV5-4 with TRBJ2-1, with TRBD2 identical over 9 bases. V dropped 2 bases and J dropped 7; count of bases not matched to a gene: 10. The germline gives CDR1 SGHNT, CDR2 YYREEE (reference sequence). The CDR3 is 16 residues long. Written as DNA, the CDR3 is TGTGCCAGCAGCTTAGGGCTCAGCGGGAGGTCGAATGAGCAGTTCTTC. It is translated as CASSLGLSGRSNEQFF.

The V and J genes are TRBV11-2 and TRBJ1-6; TRBD1 is a possible D gene (5 bases). Looked up from germline, CDR1 is SGHAT and CDR2 is FQNNGV. The V end lost 5 bases, the J end lost 6 bases, and 17 bases lay between the germline ends. The CDR3 contains 16 residues. DNA for the CDR3: TGTGCCAGCAGCGCCGCCCGGACAACTTCTAATTCACCCCTCCACTTT. Protein: CASSAARTTSNSPLHF.

The V and J genes are TRBV7-6 and TRBJ2-5; 10 bases are shared with TRBD2. J gave up 5 bases and V 1 base, and 4 bases lay outside the gene matches. Germline V gives CDR1 SGHVS, CDR2 FNYEAQ. The CDR3 runs to 15 residues. The CDR3: CASSLETSGTETQYF. For the CDR3, the DNA is TGTGCCAGCAGCTTAGAAACTAGCGGGACTGAGACCCAGTACTTC.

J is TRBJ2-7 and V is TRBV4-1; 8 nucleotides match TRBD1. The CDR3 contains 17 residues. V lost 3 bases to trimming and J lost 3 bases; unmatched junction nucleotides: 13. From germline, CDR1 is MGHRA and CDR2 YSYEKL. The CDR3 sequence is CASSQGPNRGQDYEQYF. CDR3 nucleotide sequence: TGCGCCAGCAGCCAGGGACCAAACAGGGGACAGGACTACGAGCAGTACTTC.

The CDR3 sequence: CASSYTRQAYEQYF. CDR3 coding DNA: TGTGCCAGCAGTTACACCCGACAGGCCTACGAGCAGTACTTC. This rearrangement joins TRBV6-5 to TRBJ2-7, with D maybe TRBD1 (6 bases). Germline V CDR1 and CDR2: MNHEY, SVGAGI. The germline V and J ends were trimmed by 2 bases and 2 bases, with 10 bases remaining between them. The CDR3 runs 14 residues.

Only a few counts were recorded for this clone. V gene TRBV5-4 combines with J gene TRBJ1-2; 9 bases align to TRBD1. With 1 base clipped from V and 4 bases from J, the junction kept 2 bases outside the gene matches. Germline V gene sequence: CDR1 SGHNT, CDR2 YYREEE (reference sequence). The CDR3 sequence is 14 residues long. The CDR3 bases are TGTGCCAGCAGCTTGCCGGACAGGGGCTATGGCTACACCTTC. Protein: CASSLPDRGYGYTF.

J is TRBJ2-7 and V is TRBV4-1; D not resolved. There are 14 residues in the CDR3. Per the germline V gene, CDR1 is MGHRA and CDR2 is YSYEKL. The V end was cut by 0 bases, the J end by 4 bases, with 10 bases between. CDR3: CASSQESLDYEQYF. DNA for the CDR3: TGCGCCAGCAGCCAAGAATCTCTAGATTACGAGCAGTACTTC.

With respect to this clone: A junction boundary mismatches the germline segment, possibly from a read error. This chain links TRBV6-1 with TRBJ1-1; D may be TRBD1 (6 bases). Germline V gene data show CDR1 as MNHNS and CDR2 as SASEGT. CDR3 length: 13 amino acids. The CDR3 sequence: CASSERRGGSLPF. In DNA, the CDR3 is TGTGCCAGCAGTGAACGTCGTGGGGGCAGCTTACCTTTT.

The chain recombines TRBV28 with TRBJ2-7, with 8 positions matching TRBD2. This CDR3 has 15 residues. V lost 5 bases to trimming and J lost 1 base; unmatched junction nucleotides: 7. The germline gives CDR1 MDHEN, CDR2 SYDVKM. The chain's CDR3 is CASSASGLGSYEQYF. The CDR3 DNA follows: TGTGCCAGCAGTGCCTCGGGACTAGGATCCTACGAGCAGTACTTC.

The chain uses TRBV11-2 and TRBJ2-7; 7 bases line up with TRBD2. The CDR3 runs 13 residues. Looked up from germline, CDR1 is SGHAT and CDR2 is FQNNGV. With V trimmed by 1 base and J by 6 bases, 3 bases remained unmatched. CDR3: CASSLAGGLEQYF. The CDR3 coding sequence is TGTGCCAGCAGCTTAGCGGGAGGCCTCGAGCAGTACTTC.

This chain uses TRBV19 with TRBJ2-1, with D maybe TRBD2 (5 bases). This CDR3 contains 15 residues. Germline loops: CDR1 LNHDA, CDR2 SQIVND (reference sequence). The V gene lost 2 bases and the J gene lost 4 bases, with 12 bases spanning the gap. The chain's CDR3 is CASSIPIAPYNEQFF. In DNA, the CDR3 is TGTGCCAGTAGTATACCGATAGCGCCTTACAATGAGCAGTTCTTC.

The CDR3 loop is CASSLEREREQFF. CDR3 nucleotides: TGCGCCAGCAGCTTGGAGCGGGAGAGGGAGCAGTTCTTC. This chain links TRBV5-1 with TRBJ2-1, with 8 bases that match TRBD2. In germline, CDR1 is SGHRS, CDR2 YFSETQ. V shed 0 bases, J shed 10 bases, and the junction held 3 bases outside the gene matches. There are 13 residues in the CDR3.

This clone was observed many times. V usage is TRBV6-5 and J usage is TRBJ1-5; D unresolved. The CDR3 is 15 amino acids. V was cut by 0 bases and J by 5 bases, with 11 bases left in between. Germline lookup yields CDR1 MNHEY and CDR2 SVGAGI. The CDR3 loop is CASSYSPTADQPQHF. The CDR3 DNA is TGTGCCAGCAGTTACTCCCCAACAGCGGATCAGCCCCAGCATTTT.